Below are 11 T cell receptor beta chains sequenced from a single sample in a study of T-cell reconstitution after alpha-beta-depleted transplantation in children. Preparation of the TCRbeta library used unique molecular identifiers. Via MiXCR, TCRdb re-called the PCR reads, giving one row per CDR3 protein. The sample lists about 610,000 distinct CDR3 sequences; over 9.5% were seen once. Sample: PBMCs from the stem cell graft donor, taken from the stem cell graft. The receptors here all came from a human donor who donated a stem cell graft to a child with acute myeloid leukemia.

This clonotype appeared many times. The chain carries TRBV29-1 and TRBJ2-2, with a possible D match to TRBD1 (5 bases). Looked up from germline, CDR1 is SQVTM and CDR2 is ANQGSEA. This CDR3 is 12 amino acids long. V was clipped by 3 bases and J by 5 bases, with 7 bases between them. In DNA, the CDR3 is TGCAGCGTTGAGTCAGGGACCGGGGAGCTGTTTTTT. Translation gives CSVESGTGELFF.

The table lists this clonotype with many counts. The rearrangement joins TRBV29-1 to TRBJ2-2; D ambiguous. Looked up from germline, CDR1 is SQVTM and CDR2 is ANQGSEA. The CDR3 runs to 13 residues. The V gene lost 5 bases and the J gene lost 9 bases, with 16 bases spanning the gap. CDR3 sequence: CSVLKGLERELFF. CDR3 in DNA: TGCAGCGTTCTGAAGGGCCTTGAGAGGGAGCTGTTTTTT.

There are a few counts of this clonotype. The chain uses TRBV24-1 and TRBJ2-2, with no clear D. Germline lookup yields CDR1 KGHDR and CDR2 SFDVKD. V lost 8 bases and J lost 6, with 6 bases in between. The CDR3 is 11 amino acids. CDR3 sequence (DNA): TGTGCCACCAAAAGGCCCGGGGAGCTGTTTTTT. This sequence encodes CATKRPGELFF.

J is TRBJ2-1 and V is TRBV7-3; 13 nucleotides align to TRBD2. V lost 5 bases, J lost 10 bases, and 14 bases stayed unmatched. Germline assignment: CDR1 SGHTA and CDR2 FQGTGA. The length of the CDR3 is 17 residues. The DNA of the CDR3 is TGTGCCAGCAGCCCTCAAAGGACTAGCGGGAGCCGAGGAGAGCAGTTCTTC. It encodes CASSPQRTSGSRGEQFF.

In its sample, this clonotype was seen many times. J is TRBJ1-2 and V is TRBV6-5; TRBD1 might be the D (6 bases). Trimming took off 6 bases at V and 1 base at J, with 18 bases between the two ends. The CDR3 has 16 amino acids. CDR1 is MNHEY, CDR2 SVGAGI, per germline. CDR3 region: CASRGATASLNYGYTF. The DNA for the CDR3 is TGTGCCAGCAGGGGGGCGACCGCGTCCCTTAACTATGGCTACACCTTC.

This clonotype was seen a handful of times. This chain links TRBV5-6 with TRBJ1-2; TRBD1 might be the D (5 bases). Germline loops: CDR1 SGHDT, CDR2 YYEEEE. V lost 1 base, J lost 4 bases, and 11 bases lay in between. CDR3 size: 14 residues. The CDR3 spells CASSLLHQGYGYTF. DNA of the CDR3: TGTGCCAGCAGCTTGCTGCATCAGGGCTATGGCTACACCTTC.

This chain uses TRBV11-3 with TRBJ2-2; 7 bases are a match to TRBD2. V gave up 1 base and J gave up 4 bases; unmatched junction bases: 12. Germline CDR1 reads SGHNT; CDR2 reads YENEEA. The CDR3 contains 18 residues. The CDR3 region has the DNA TGTGCCAGCAGCTTAGGCCGGCGGAGCGGGAAGCTCACCGGGGAGCTGTTTTTT. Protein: CASSLGRRSGKLTGELFF.

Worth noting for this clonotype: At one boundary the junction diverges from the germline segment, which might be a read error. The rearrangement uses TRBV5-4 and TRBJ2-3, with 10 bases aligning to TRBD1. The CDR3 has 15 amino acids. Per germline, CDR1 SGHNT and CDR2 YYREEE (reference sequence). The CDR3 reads CASTLEDRGTDTQYF. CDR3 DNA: TGTGCCAGCACCTTGGAGGACAGGGGGACAGATACGCAGTATTTT.

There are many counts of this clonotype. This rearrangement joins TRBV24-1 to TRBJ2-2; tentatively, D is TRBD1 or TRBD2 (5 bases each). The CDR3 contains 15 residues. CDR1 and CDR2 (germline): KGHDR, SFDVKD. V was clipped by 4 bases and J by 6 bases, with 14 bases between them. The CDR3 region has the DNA TGTGCCACCAGTGACCCGGGATCCAGGGCCGGGGAGCTGTTTTTT. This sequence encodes CATSDPGSRAGELFF.

CDR3 DNA: TGTGCCAGCAGTTCCCCGAACGAGGGCCCGGGGTCCCCCCTCCACTTT. It is translated as CASSSPNEGPGSPLHF. This sequence joins TRBV28 and TRBJ1-6; no reliable D call. The CDR3 contains 16 residues. V shed 4 bases and J shed 13 bases, with 23 bases lying between them. Germline V gives CDR1 MDHEN, CDR2 SYDVKM.

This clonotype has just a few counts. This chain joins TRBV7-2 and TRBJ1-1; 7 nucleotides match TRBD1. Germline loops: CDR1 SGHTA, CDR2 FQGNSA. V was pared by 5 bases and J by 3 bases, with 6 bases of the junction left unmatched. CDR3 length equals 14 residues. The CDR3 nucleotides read TGTGCCAGCAGCAAGGGGGCGCTGGACACTGAAGCTTTCTTT. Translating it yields CASSKGALDTEAFF.